One and the same sample provided the 18 T cell receptor beta chains below, sequenced in a study of blood T cells in healthy people across ages. Combining a sample-barcoded 5' primer with a J-beta primer mix, a second PCR ran for roughly 7 to 11 cycles. TCRdb re-called the 5' RACE reads with MiXCR, one entry per CDR3 protein. The table shows fewer than 700,000 distinct CDR3 sequences, with around half occurring only once. The specimen sequenced was blood. The receptors were gathered from a man aged 80 or over in good health.

V and J are TRBV10-3 and TRBJ1-1; D is undetermined. The CDR3 runs to 14 residues. V shed 5 bases and J shed 1 base, with 11 bases lying between them. In germline, CDR1 is ENHRY, CDR2 SYGVKD. The CDR3, as DNA: TGTGCCATCAGTCTTCCCGGGCGGAACACTGAAGCTTTCTTT. Its protein is CAISLPGRNTEAFF.

The V and J genes are TRBV12-3 or TRBV12-4 and TRBJ2-1; possibly TRBD2 for D (5 bases). The length of the CDR3 is 14 residues. Between the trimmed V and J ends, which lost 1 base and 8 bases, there was a span of 12 bases. This CDR3 is CASSLEPPGDEQFF. The DNA of the CDR3 is TGTGCCAGCAGTTTAGAACCCCCCGGGGATGAGCAGTTCTTC.

V and J are TRBV6-2 or TRBV6-3 and TRBJ2-3; D is possibly TRBD2 (6 bases). Germline V lookup: CDR1 MNHEY, CDR2 SVGEGT. V lost 3 bases, J lost 1 base, and 11 bases lay in between. This CDR3 is 15 amino acids long. CDR3 nucleotides: TGTGCCAGCAGTTATCTAGCGCTGGGCACAGATACGCAGTATTTT. Encoded protein: CASSYLALGTDTQYF.

The table lists this clonotype with a few counts. The V call is TRBV7-3, the J call TRBJ1-1; D uncertain. CDR3 length: 13 residues. The germline gives CDR1 SGHTA, CDR2 FQGTGA. The V gene lost 1 base and the J gene lost 3 bases, with 6 bases spanning the gap. DNA of the CDR3: TGTGCCAGCAGCTTAATGAGGGACACTGAAGCTTTCTTT. Amino acid sequence: CASSLMRDTEAFF. Together with reference TRBV7-3 and TRBJ1-1, the CDR3 gives the full variable domain: GAGVSQTPSNKVTEKGKYVELRCDPISGHTALYWYRQSLGQGPEFLIYFQGTGAADDSGLPNDRFFAVRPEGSVSTLKIQRTERGDSAVYLCASSLMRDTEAFFGQGTRLTVV.

This clonotype was detected a few times. This may arise from a read error, as a much more abundant clone is one base away. The rearrangement uses TRBV6-5 and TRBJ2-5; TRBD1 is a possible D gene (5 bases). The CDR3 has 13 amino acids. Germline loops: CDR1 MNHEY, CDR2 SVGAGI. CDR3 region: CAGRKTVEETQYF. For the CDR3, the DNA is TGTGCCGGCAGGAAGACAGTTGAAGAGACCCAGTACTTC.

The rearrangement links TRBV9 to TRBJ2-1; TRBD2 aligns across 11 bases. J lost 5 bases, V lost 0 bases, and 7 bases had no gene match. This CDR3 has 17 amino acids. Germline V gene data show CDR1 as SGDLS and CDR2 as YYNGEE. CDR3 protein: CASSVAPTSGTHNEQFF. In DNA form, the CDR3 reads TGTGCCAGCAGCGTAGCCCCGACTAGCGGGACCCACAATGAGCAGTTCTTC.

This clonotype was seen a handful of times. V and J are TRBV29-1 and TRBJ1-2; tentatively, D is TRBD1 (5 bases). Germline CDR1 reads SQVTM; CDR2 reads ANQGSEA. The CDR3 loop spans 11 amino acids. Trimming took 7 bases from V and 7 from J, leaving 13 bases between them. The chain's CDR3 is CSGGRGGGYTF. The CDR3 DNA reads as TGCAGCGGTGGTCGGGGGGGTGGCTACACCTTC.

The chain employs TRBV29-1 and TRBJ2-5, with D tentatively TRBD1 (6 bases). Germline lookup yields CDR1 SQVTM and CDR2 ANQGSEA. Trimming removed 7 bases at V and 3 bases at J, with 15 bases between. The CDR3 sequence is 13 residues long. CDR3 sequence: CSALSGEKETQYF. DNA of the CDR3: TGCAGCGCCTTGTCAGGGGAGAAAGAGACCCAGTACTTC.

This clonotype occurred a few times. The rearrangement links TRBV12-3 or TRBV12-4 to TRBJ1-4; D gene uncertain. This CDR3 has 16 amino acids. Trimming removed 2 bases from V and 4 bases from J, with 14 bases in between. This CDR3 reads CASSLNLGSINEKLFF. Written as DNA, the CDR3 is TGTGCCAGCAGTTTAAACCTGGGGTCTATTAATGAAAAACTGTTTTTT.

This rearrangement joins TRBV7-2 to TRBJ1-2; TRBD1 aligns across 9 bases. The trim removed 5 bases at V and 6 bases at J, leaving 7 bases unmatched. Germline V CDR1 and CDR2: SGHTA, FQGNSA. The CDR3 length is 14 residues. The CDR3 sequence: CASSKPGTGHGYTF. CDR3 DNA: TGTGCCAGCAGCAAGCCCGGGACAGGGCATGGCTACACCTTC.

In its sample, this clonotype was seen a few times. This sequence joins TRBV28 and TRBJ2-5; TRBD1 might be the D (7 bases). Germline V CDR1 and CDR2: MDHEN, SYDVKM. The CDR3 runs 14 residues. V shed 5 bases and J shed 11 bases, with 21 bases lying between them. The CDR3 bases are TGTGCCAGCAGTCCGGGCGGGACAGATGCTGGGCAGTACTTC. This codes for CASSPGGTDAGQYF.

V usage is TRBV20-1 and J usage is TRBJ2-1; D remains ambiguous. From germline, CDR1 is DFQATT and CDR2 SNEGSKA (reference sequence). V gave up 5 bases and J gave up 0 bases, with 11 bases separating them. The CDR3 has 14 amino acids. CDR3 amino acids: CSASLAASYNEQFF. As DNA, the CDR3 is TGCAGTGCTTCGCTCGCGGCCTCCTACAATGAGCAGTTCTTC.

The table lists this clonotype with a few counts. The genes are TRBV20-1 and TRBJ1-2; D remains ambiguous. The CDR3 extends over 12 amino acids. V was pared by 6 bases and J by 2 bases, with 10 bases between. Germline values: CDR1 DFQATT, CDR2 SNEGSKA (reference sequence). This CDR3 is CSAHRSNYGYTF. The CDR3 DNA sequence: TGCAGTGCCCACCGATCCAACTATGGCTACACCTTC.

The CDR3 sequence: CASSYRMDILNSPLHF. CDR3 in DNA: TGTGCCAGCAGTTACCGCATGGACATTCTTAATTCACCCCTCCACTTT. The chain recombines TRBV6-6 with TRBJ1-6; a possible D gene is TRBD1 (5 bases). V lost 2 bases and J 6 bases, leaving 14 bases between the germline ends. The CDR3 is 16 amino acids. From germline, CDR1 is MNHNY and CDR2 SVGAGI (reference sequence).

The genes are TRBV19 and TRBJ2-1; D is possibly TRBD1 (5 bases). V was clipped by 4 bases and J by 4 bases, with 11 bases between them. Germline V gene lookup returns CDR1 LNHDA and CDR2 SQIVND (reference sequence). This CDR3 has 14 residues. The CDR3: CASSRGTRYNEQFF. CDR3 coding DNA: TGTGCCAGTAGTAGGGGCACCCGATACAATGAGCAGTTCTTC.

The table lists this clonotype with a few counts. The chain is built from TRBV4-3 and TRBJ2-7; 8 bases align to TRBD2. The CDR3 loop spans 13 amino acids. Germline loops: CDR1 LGHNA, CDR2 YSLEER. With V trimmed by 5 bases and J by 4 bases, 4 bases remained unmatched. In DNA, the CDR3 is TGCGCCAGCAGCGCGGGACTAGAATACGAGCAGTACTTC. It specifies CASSAGLEYEQYF.

The rearrangement links TRBV7-9 to TRBJ1-2; a possible D gene is TRBD1 (5 bases). V was trimmed by 4 bases and J by 2 bases, leaving 14 bases between them. Germline V gene data show CDR1 as SEHNR and CDR2 as FQNEAQ (reference sequence). The CDR3 has 15 residues. CDR3: CASSSKSGGNYGYTF. The CDR3 nucleotides are TGTGCCAGCAGCTCCAAATCGGGGGGGAACTATGGCTACACCTTC.

This clonotype was observed a few times. The chain combines TRBV18 with TRBJ2-5; D not resolved. Germline lookup yields CDR1 KGHSH and CDR2 LQKENI. V was clipped by 7 bases and J by 0 bases, with 3 bases between them. CDR3 length equals 11 residues. The CDR3 DNA reads as TGTGCCAGCTTGTACCAAGAGACCCAGTACTTC. It codes for CASLYQETQYF.